One and the same sample provided the 5 T cell receptor beta chains below, sequenced in a study of metastatic and nonmetastatic thyroid tumors. Patients had received no treatment of any kind before thyroid surgery. TCRdb re-called the PCR reads with MiXCR. The data contain 89,000 or so clones, over 8.5% of them seen just once; the ten biggest clones take up around 9.2%. Sequencing was done on a sample of blood. The receptors derive from a female donor with papillary thyroid cancer or a benign thyroid nodule (not recorded which). Some clones in this sample may be carry-over from other donors' samples.

In its sample, this clone was seen many times. The CDR3 does not end in the conserved phenylalanine or tryptophan, so this is likely a read error. No DNA is shown, since the ends of the CDR3 on it are uncertain; the CDR3 is the one TCRdb lists. J is TRBJ2-1 and V is TRBV7-9. Germline V gene sequence: CDR1 SEHNR, CDR2 FQNEAQ (reference sequence). Termini included, the CDR3 measures 8 amino acids. CDR3 region: CASSLVGT.

In this sample, this clone turned up many times. The J gene is TRBJ1-1, the V gene TRBV12-3 or TRBV12-4; no clear D. The CDR3 extends over 13 amino acids. Trimming shortened V by 7 bases and J by 3 bases, and 12 bases separated the two germline ends. The CDR3 sequence is CASTSGSYTEAFF. The CDR3, as DNA: TGTGCCAGCACTTCGGGTAGCTACACTGAAGCTTTCTTT.

The chain employs TRBV18 and TRBJ1-4; tentatively, D is TRBD1 (6 bases). The germline gives CDR1 KGHSH, CDR2 LQKENI. The CDR3 runs 16 residues. The ends were cut back, 2 bases at V and 3 bases at J, with 13 bases in the middle. DNA of the CDR3: TGTGCCAGCTCACCAACTGGGGGGGCAGCTAATGAAAAACTGTTTTTT. This encodes CASSPTGGAANEKLFF.

The V and J genes are TRBV2 and TRBJ1-1; D may be TRBD1 (5 bases). This CDR3 is built from 10 residues. V shed 9 bases and J shed 4 bases, with 6 bases lying between them. Germline assignment: CDR1 SNHLY and CDR2 FYNNEI. The CDR3 sequence: CARRGTEAFF. CDR3 coding DNA: TGTGCCAGGAGGGGCACTGAAGCTTTCTTT.

This clone was recorded at least ten times. This chain links TRBV12-5 with TRBJ2-7; 12 bases match TRBD1. Trimming took 3 bases from V and 5 from J; bases not matched to a gene: 2. Germline loops: CDR1 LGHNT, CDR2 FRNRAP. This CDR3 is 14 amino acids long. The CDR3 here is CASGLGTGGNEQYF. The CDR3 region has the DNA TGTGCTAGTGGTTTAGGGACAGGGGGCAACGAGCAGTACTTC.